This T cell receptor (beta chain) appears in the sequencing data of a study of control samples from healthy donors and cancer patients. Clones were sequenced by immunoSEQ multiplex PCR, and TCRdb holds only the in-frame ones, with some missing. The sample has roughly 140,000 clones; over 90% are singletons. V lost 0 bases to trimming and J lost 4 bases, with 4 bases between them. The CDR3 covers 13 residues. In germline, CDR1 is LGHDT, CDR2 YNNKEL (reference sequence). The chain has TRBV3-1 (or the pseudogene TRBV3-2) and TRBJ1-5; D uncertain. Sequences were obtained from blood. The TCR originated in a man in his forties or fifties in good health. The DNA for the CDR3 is TGTGCCAGCAGCCAAGAGATGAATCAGCCCCAGCATTTT. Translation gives CASSQEMNQPQHF.